The sequence of this T cell receptor (beta chain) was determined in a study of CD8 T cells in ankylosing spondylitis. V shed 3 bases and J shed 9 bases, with 15 bases lying between them. Germline V gene data show CDR1 as LNHNV and CDR2 as YYDKDF (reference sequence). CDR3 length: 14 amino acids. For TCR beta, libraries came from quantitative 5'-RACE with molecular barcodes. Via MiXCR, TCRdb re-called the 5' RACE reads, giving one row per CDR3 protein. The sample lists hundreds of thousands of distinct CDR3 sequences, 20% occurring once. Study observations and caveats: Relatively scarce in peripheral blood, disease-linked clones were CD8+. As reported, disease-linked clones showed significant enrichment in matched ankylosing spondylitis synovial fluid. One TCR beta motif, made up of several highly homologous variants, appeared characteristic of ankylosing spondylitis blood.

Concerning this clonotype: Its target is not known.

The sequencing sample was made of blood, either unsorted or a sorted T cell fraction (not recorded which). This chain links TRBV15 with TRBJ2-1; maybe TRBD2 (5 bases). The TCR sequence derives from a female donor with ankylosing spondylitis or in good health (not recorded which). The CDR3 nucleotides are TGTGCCACCAGCAGGAGAGGAGGAACCGGTGAGCAGTTCTTC. Translating it yields CATSRRGGTGEQFF. The full variable domain, in which reference TRBV15 and TRBJ2-1 provide the parts outside the CDR3, is DAMVIQNPRYQVTQFGKPVTLSCSQTLNHNVMYWYQQKSSQAPKLLFHYYDKDFNNEADTPDNFQSRRPNTSFCFLDIRSPGLGDTAMYLCATSRRGGTGEQFFGPGTRLTVL.